This TCR beta chain comes out of a study of identical twins. There are a few counts of this clonotype. TCRdb re-analysed the 5' RACE reads in MiXCR, keeping a single row per CDR3 protein. The sample holds under 300,000 distinct CDR3 sequences, over 9.5% seen once. Trimming at V came to 5 bases and at J to 4 bases, leaving 17 bases not matched to a gene. The CDR3 contains 18 residues. From germline, CDR1 is LGHNT and CDR2 FRNRAP. The same sample was also used in a study of yellow fever vaccine responses in identical twins. From that second work: Twin vaccine T cell responses reportedly seemed partly convergent, partly personalized.

Sequencing input: memory (CD45RO+) T cells sorted from blood. The TCR comes from a woman aged 18-29 years in good health. The chain employs TRBV12-5 and TRBJ2-5; the match to TRBD1 covers 9 bases. The CDR3 here is CASGPGQGRPTCLETQYF. The DNA of the CDR3 is TGTGCTAGTGGTCCCGGACAGGGGCGCCCAACCTGCCTAGAGACCCAGTACTTC.